This TCR beta chain is from a study of Graves' ophthalmopathy and Graves' hyperthyroidism. Investigators amplified TCR beta CDR3 regions from RNA transcripts. The library came from an HTBI-primed first-round RT-PCR and a second-round multiplex PCR. TCRdb called the multiplex PCR reads again in MiXCR, with one record for every CDR3 protein. The table has 210,000 or so distinct CDR3 sequences, 25% to 30% seen once. This clonotype has a count of ten or more. No antigen is known for it. The V end was cut by 2 bases, the J end by 0 bases, with 8 bases between. This CDR3 region has 14 residues. The germline CDR1 and CDR2 sequences are MNHEY and SVGAGI. Findings and limits, study-wide: At about 70% sensitivity and 72.22% specificity, the model predicted progression of the ophthalmopathy.

V and J are TRBV6-5 and TRBJ2-7; unclear D gene. The source is a man between 50 and 59 years old with Graves' ophthalmopathy. The sample comprised peripheral blood. The CDR3 here is CASSYRKASYEQYF. The DNA for the CDR3 is TGTGCCAGCAGTTACAGGAAGGCCTCCTACGAGCAGTACTTC.